These 32 T cell receptor beta chains came from one sample sequenced in a study of PD-1 blockade in classical Hodgkin lymphoma. Time point indicated: cycle 4 day 1 (C4D1), after less than 7 weeks of nivolumab. All the patients suffered relapse after autologous stem cell transplantation, and brentuximab vedotin exposure differed. Researchers report purifying CD4+ T cells from thawed PBMCs by magnetic negative selection. Repertoires were generated with immunoSEQ multiplex PCR, while TCRdb's copy carries only in-frame clones and drops some. The sample records roughly 35,000 clones, approximately 90% being singletons. Here the sequenced sample was CD4+ T cells from blood, taken before the fourth cycle of nivolumab. The receptors were sampled from a human donor with classical Hodgkin lymphoma.

This clone was seen a handful of times. The chain couples TRBV29-1 to TRBJ1-2, with D possibly matching TRBD1 (5 bases). The CDR3 runs 13 residues. Germline CDR1 is SQVTM and CDR2 is ANQGSEA. The ends were cut back, 4 bases at V and 3 bases at J, with 12 bases in the middle. CDR3 nucleotides: TGCAGCGTTGTAACAGGATCATACTATGGCTACACCTTC. Translating it yields CSVVTGSYYGYTF.

This clone was recorded once. The rearrangement joins TRBV14 to TRBJ2-3; unclear D gene. The CDR3 contains 15 residues. The germline gives CDR1 SGHDN, CDR2 FVKESK. V shed 1 base and J shed 0 bases, with 8 bases lying between them. CDR3 DNA sequence: TGTGCCAGCAGCCAAGTTGCAGCCAGCACAGATACGCAGTATTTT. Encoded protein: CASSQVAASTDTQYF.

The V gene is TRBV21-1, the J gene TRBJ1-1; the DNA was not used to check the table's D call, TRBD1. TRBV21-1 is recorded as a pseudogene. The CDR3 totals 15 residues. CDR3 sequence reads: CASSQQTGINTEAFF. The CDR3 coding sequence is TGTGCCAGCAGCCAACAAACAGGGATCAACACTGAAGCTTTCTTT.

The chain is built from TRBV2 and TRBJ2-7, with D possibly matching TRBD2 (6 bases). In germline, CDR1 is SNHLY, CDR2 FYNNEI. The V end was cut by 8 bases, the J end by 4 bases, with 12 bases between. The CDR3 has 12 amino acids. In DNA, the CDR3 is TGTGCCAGCCGGCCCCGGGGGTACGAGCAGTACTTC. Translation gives CASRPRGYEQYF.

The genes are TRBV6-1 and TRBJ2-1, with 7 bases aligning to TRBD2. This CDR3 spans 17 amino acids. After removal of 4 bases from V and 4 bases from J, the junction contained 13 bases not matched to a gene. In germline, CDR1 is MNHNS, CDR2 SASEGT. CDR3 loop: CASSAIGGRAPYNEQFF. CDR3 nucleotide sequence: TGTGCCAGCAGTGCAATCGGGGGGAGGGCCCCGTACAATGAGCAGTTCTTC.

This clone was counted a few times. In DNA, the CDR3 is TGTGCCACCAGCCGTAGTAGGGAGATTGGGGCCAACGTCCTGACTTTC. Translation: CATSRSREIGANVLTF. The V and J genes are TRBV15 and TRBJ2-6; the D gene is possibly TRBD2 (5 bases). Trimming removed 5 bases at V and 3 bases at J, with 14 bases between. Germline assignment: CDR1 LNHNV and CDR2 YYDKDF (reference sequence). The CDR3 is 16 residues long.

This clone was seen a single time. The chain employs TRBV5-1 and TRBJ2-5, with D uncertain. CDR1 is SGHRS, CDR2 YFSETQ, per germline. Trimming took 0 bases from V and 5 from J, leaving 8 bases between them. This CDR3 contains 13 residues. The CDR3 coding sequence is TGCGCCAGCAGCTTGGCACTATGGGAGACCCAGTACTTC. Encoded protein: CASSLALWETQYF. The full variable domain, its missing parts supplied by reference TRBV5-1 and TRBJ2-5, is KAGVTQTPRYLIKTRGQQVTLSCSPISGHRSVSWYQQTPGQGLQFLFEYFSETQRNKGNFPGRFSGRQFSNSRSEMNVSTLELGDSALYLCASSLALWETQYFGPGTRLLVL.

This chain joins TRBV4-1 and TRBJ1-6; D is unclear. CDR3 size: 13 residues. Trimming took 4 bases from V and 10 from J, leaving 11 bases between them. Germline CDR1 and CDR2: MGHRA and YSYEKL. The CDR3 spells CASSREGGSPLHF. CDR3 coding DNA: TGCGCCAGCAGCCGGGAGGGCGGGTCACCCCTCCACTTT.

This rearrangement joins TRBV28 to TRBJ2-1, with 9 bases matching TRBD1. Germline V gives CDR1 MDHEN, CDR2 SYDVKM. This CDR3 is 14 amino acids long. The trim removed 5 bases at V and 5 bases at J, leaving 4 bases unmatched. The CDR3 spells CASSLRDRDNEQFF. In nucleotides, the CDR3 is TGTGCCAGCAGTCTTCGGGACAGGGACAATGAGCAGTTCTTC.

The chain carries TRBV28 and TRBJ2-5; 8 bases are shared with TRBD2. This CDR3 is 15 amino acids long. Looked up from germline, CDR1 is MDHEN and CDR2 is SYDVKM. V lost 2 bases and J lost 6; bases outside the gene matches: 8. The CDR3 DNA sequence: TGTGCCAGCAGTTTAGGCGGGGGGCCCCAGAAGACCCAGTACTTC. This translates into CASSLGGGPQKTQYF.

The V and J genes are TRBV10-3 and TRBJ1-4; D is ambiguous. This CDR3 is 15 amino acids long. V lost 5 bases and J lost 0, with 10 bases in between. Germline V lookup: CDR1 ENHRY, CDR2 SYGVKD. CDR3 in amino acids: CAISRGTATNEKLFF. The CDR3 bases are TGTGCCATCAGTCGGGGAACTGCAACTAATGAAAAACTGTTTTTT.

The V call is TRBV6-5, the J call TRBJ1-1, with D possibly being TRBD1 (6 bases). This CDR3 is 15 amino acids long. CDR1 MNHEY and CDR2 SVGAGI come from the germline V gene. Trimming pared 4 bases from V and 7 bases from J, leaving 19 bases between. In DNA, the CDR3 is TGTGCCAGCAGTTTATTAAGCAGGGGATTTGGTGAAGCTTTCTTT. It encodes CASSLLSRGFGEAFF.

The V gene is TRBV28, the J gene TRBJ1-1, with 8 bases identical to TRBD1. V shed 4 bases, J shed 1 base, and the junction held 5 bases outside the gene matches. CDR3 length: 15 residues. Germline CDR1 reads MDHEN; CDR2 reads SYDVKM. As DNA, the CDR3 is TGTGCCAGCAGTTCTTACAGGGGGGGGAACACTGAAGCTTTCTTT. Encoded protein: CASSSYRGGNTEAFF.

The chain links TRBV29-1 to TRBJ1-1, with D perhaps TRBD1 (5 bases). The V and J ends lost 4 bases and 3 bases respectively, with 15 bases between them. The CDR3 covers 14 residues. The germline V gene has CDR1 SQVTM and CDR2 ANQGSEA. The CDR3 nucleotides read TGCAGCGTTGCACGGACACCGAGGGACACTGAAGCTTTCTTT. This gives the protein CSVARTPRDTEAFF.

The chain is built from TRBV4-2 and TRBJ2-7, with 7 bases lining up with TRBD2. V trimming: 4 bases; J trimming: 3 bases; junction bases outside the gene matches: 12. The CDR3 has 16 amino acids. The germline V gene has CDR1 LGHNA and CDR2 YNFKEQ. Here the CDR3 reads CASSPFSSGGSYEQYF. Written as DNA, the CDR3 is TGTGCCAGCAGCCCCTTCTCTAGCGGAGGCAGCTACGAGCAGTACTTC.

This chain connects TRBV7-2 to TRBJ2-1; D gene unclear. The V and J ends lost 1 base and 4 bases respectively, with 8 bases between them. Per germline, CDR1 SGHTA and CDR2 FQGNSA. The CDR3 is 14 amino acids. CDR3 DNA sequence: TGTGCCAGCAGCTTAGAGGGCGGATACAATGAGCAGTTCTTC. This gives the protein CASSLEGGYNEQFF.

The rearrangement joins TRBV5-6 to TRBJ1-5; D uncertain. V was pared by 3 bases and J by 6 bases, with 16 bases between. Germline V gene data show CDR1 as SGHDT and CDR2 as YYEEEE. This CDR3 comprises 15 residues. The CDR3 nucleotides are TGTGCCAGCAGCTCCATCGGGCCAGAGAGTCAGCCCCAGCATTTT. Its translation is CASSSIGPESQPQHF.

The chain carries TRBV11-2 and TRBJ1-4, with 7 bases that match TRBD1. CDR1 and CDR2 from the germline V gene are SGHAT and FQNNGV. There are 18 residues in the CDR3. Trimming took 7 bases from V and 4 from J; bases not matched to a gene: 18. The CDR3 here is CASTPGRGGSLYNEKLFF. The CDR3 DNA reads TGTGCCAGCACCCCAGGCAGGGGGGGCAGCCTTTATAATGAAAAACTGTTTTTT.

The gene calls are TRBV7-9 and TRBJ2-7; D gene unclear. CDR3 length: 13 amino acids. Looked up from germline, CDR1 is SEHNR and CDR2 is FQNEAQ (reference sequence). V shed 4 bases and J shed 5 bases, with 12 bases lying between them. The CDR3 protein is CASSSSPWHEQYF. The CDR3 DNA follows: TGTGCCAGCAGCTCTTCCCCTTGGCACGAGCAGTACTTC.

V usage is TRBV28 and J usage is TRBJ1-6; D is perhaps TRBD1 (6 bases). The CDR3 consists of 15 residues. CDR1 and CDR2 (germline): MDHEN, SYDVKM. V lost 6 bases and J lost 12, with 21 bases in between. The CDR3 region has the DNA TGTGCCAGCAGCCTCGGGAGTTCATTCAGGGGACCCCTCCACTTT. Its protein is CASSLGSSFRGPLHF.

This chain joins TRBV6-9 and TRBJ2-1; TRBD2 is a possible D gene (6 bases). This CDR3 has 15 amino acids. The germline V gene has CDR1 MNHGY and CDR2 SVAAGI. The V end was cut by 6 bases, the J end by 4 bases, with 16 bases between. The CDR3: CASSQLGGPYNEQFF. As DNA, the CDR3 is TGTGCCAGCAGCCAACTGGGGGGACCTTACAATGAGCAGTTCTTC.

V and J are TRBV6-1 and TRBJ1-1; possibly TRBD1 for D (6 bases). V shed 2 bases and J shed 5 bases, with 12 bases lying between them. Germline V gene sequence: CDR1 MNHNS, CDR2 SASEGT. The CDR3 covers 14 residues. CDR3 bases: TGTGCCAGCAGTGAACTACAGGGATGGACTGAAGCTTTCTTT. It codes for CASSELQGWTEAFF.

The chain is built from TRBV7-2 and TRBJ2-5; D gene uncertain. The CDR3 loop spans 13 amino acids. Trimming pared 1 base from V and 9 bases from J, leaving 12 bases between. From germline, CDR1 is SGHTA and CDR2 FQGNSA. The chain's CDR3 is CASSLDSQVAQYF. DNA of the CDR3: TGTGCCAGCAGCTTAGATTCTCAGGTGGCCCAGTACTTC.

This chain links TRBV5-5 with TRBJ2-7; the D gene is possibly TRBD1 (5 bases). V was cut by 4 bases and J by 6 bases, with 17 bases left in between. Germline V CDR1 and CDR2: SGHKS, YYEKEE (reference sequence). The CDR3 has 14 amino acids. As DNA, the CDR3 is TGTGCCAGCAGCCGCTTCCAGGGTGTGGGCGAGCAGTACTTC. It encodes CASSRFQGVGEQYF.

The V call is TRBV7-3, the J call TRBJ2-1, with no clear D. Germline V gives CDR1 SGHTA, CDR2 FQGTGA. V was shortened by 2 bases and J by 4 bases, with 15 bases between the two germline ends. This CDR3 region has 16 residues. The CDR3 reads CASSLESNMLYNEQFF. CDR3 coding DNA: TGTGCCAGCAGCTTAGAGTCCAACATGCTTTACAATGAGCAGTTCTTC.

The chain employs TRBV30 and TRBJ2-1; D possibly matches TRBD1 or TRBD2 (5 bases each). Per germline, CDR1 GTSNPN and CDR2 SVGIG (reference sequence). Between the trimmed V and J ends, which lost 3 bases and 0 bases, there was a span of 15 bases. The CDR3 length is 16 residues. The CDR3 is CAWSRIGESSYNEQFF. The DNA for the CDR3 is TGTGCCTGGAGCCGAATAGGGGAGTCCTCCTACAATGAGCAGTTCTTC. Using reference TRBV30 and TRBJ2-1 for the parts outside the CDR3, the full variable domain is SQTIHQWPATLVQPVGSPLSLECTVEGTSNPNLYWYRQAAGRGLQLLFYSVGIGQISSEVPQNLSASRPQDRQFILSSKKLLLSDSGFYLCAWSRIGESSYNEQFFGPGTRLTVL.

The chain has TRBV25-1 and TRBJ2-2; D might be TRBD1 (6 bases). V lost 4 bases and J lost 2, with 14 bases in between. Per germline, CDR1 MGHDK and CDR2 SYGVNS. CDR3 length equals 16 residues. The CDR3 sequence is CASSVPTGKNTGELFF. In DNA, the CDR3 is TGTGCCAGCAGTGTACCCACAGGGAAAAACACCGGGGAGCTGTTTTTT.

The chain couples TRBV6-5 to TRBJ2-2; 9 bases agree with TRBD1. This CDR3 contains 13 residues. Germline CDR1 and CDR2: MNHEY and SVGAGI. V shed 5 bases, J shed 5 bases, and the junction held 0 bases outside the gene matches. The DNA for the CDR3 is TGTGCCAGCAGTGGACAGGGGACCGGGGAGCTGTTTTTT. Translation: CASSGQGTGELFF.

The V and J genes are TRBV6-1 and TRBJ1-1; no clear D gene. Trimming left V 6 bases short and J 1 base short, with 6 bases between. The CDR3 spans 12 residues. Germline V CDR1 and CDR2: MNHNS, SASEGT. CDR3 nucleotides: TGTGCCAGCAGGGCAGCGAACACTGAAGCTTTCTTT. Protein: CASRAANTEAFF.

CDR3 sequence (DNA): TGCGCCAGCAGTTTCAGGGTTAACTATGGCTACACCTTC. This translates into CASSFRVNYGYTF. The gene calls are TRBV4-1 and TRBJ1-2, with a tentative D call TRBD1 (5 bases). Trimming took 6 bases from V and 1 from J, leaving 9 bases between them. The CDR3 spans 13 residues. Germline V CDR1 and CDR2: MGHRA, YSYEKL.

This chain joins TRBV5-1 and TRBJ2-2; D possibly corresponds to TRBD2 (5 bases). The CDR3 has 16 amino acids. Germline V lookup: CDR1 SGHRS, CDR2 YFSETQ. Trimming took off 3 bases at V and 6 bases at J, with 18 bases between the two ends. The CDR3 is CASSYSSSMVAGELFF. CDR3 DNA: TGCGCCAGCAGCTATTCTAGCTCCATGGTGGCCGGGGAGCTGTTTTTT.

V is TRBV9 and J is TRBJ2-5, with D tentatively TRBD1 (6 bases). CDR1 is SGDLS and CDR2 is YYNGEE in the germline V gene. Trimming removed 4 bases at V and 3 bases at J, with 10 bases between. The CDR3 runs 13 residues. The CDR3 bases are TGTGCCAGCAGCATCAGGACAGAAGAGACCCAGTACTTC. Translation gives CASSIRTEETQYF.